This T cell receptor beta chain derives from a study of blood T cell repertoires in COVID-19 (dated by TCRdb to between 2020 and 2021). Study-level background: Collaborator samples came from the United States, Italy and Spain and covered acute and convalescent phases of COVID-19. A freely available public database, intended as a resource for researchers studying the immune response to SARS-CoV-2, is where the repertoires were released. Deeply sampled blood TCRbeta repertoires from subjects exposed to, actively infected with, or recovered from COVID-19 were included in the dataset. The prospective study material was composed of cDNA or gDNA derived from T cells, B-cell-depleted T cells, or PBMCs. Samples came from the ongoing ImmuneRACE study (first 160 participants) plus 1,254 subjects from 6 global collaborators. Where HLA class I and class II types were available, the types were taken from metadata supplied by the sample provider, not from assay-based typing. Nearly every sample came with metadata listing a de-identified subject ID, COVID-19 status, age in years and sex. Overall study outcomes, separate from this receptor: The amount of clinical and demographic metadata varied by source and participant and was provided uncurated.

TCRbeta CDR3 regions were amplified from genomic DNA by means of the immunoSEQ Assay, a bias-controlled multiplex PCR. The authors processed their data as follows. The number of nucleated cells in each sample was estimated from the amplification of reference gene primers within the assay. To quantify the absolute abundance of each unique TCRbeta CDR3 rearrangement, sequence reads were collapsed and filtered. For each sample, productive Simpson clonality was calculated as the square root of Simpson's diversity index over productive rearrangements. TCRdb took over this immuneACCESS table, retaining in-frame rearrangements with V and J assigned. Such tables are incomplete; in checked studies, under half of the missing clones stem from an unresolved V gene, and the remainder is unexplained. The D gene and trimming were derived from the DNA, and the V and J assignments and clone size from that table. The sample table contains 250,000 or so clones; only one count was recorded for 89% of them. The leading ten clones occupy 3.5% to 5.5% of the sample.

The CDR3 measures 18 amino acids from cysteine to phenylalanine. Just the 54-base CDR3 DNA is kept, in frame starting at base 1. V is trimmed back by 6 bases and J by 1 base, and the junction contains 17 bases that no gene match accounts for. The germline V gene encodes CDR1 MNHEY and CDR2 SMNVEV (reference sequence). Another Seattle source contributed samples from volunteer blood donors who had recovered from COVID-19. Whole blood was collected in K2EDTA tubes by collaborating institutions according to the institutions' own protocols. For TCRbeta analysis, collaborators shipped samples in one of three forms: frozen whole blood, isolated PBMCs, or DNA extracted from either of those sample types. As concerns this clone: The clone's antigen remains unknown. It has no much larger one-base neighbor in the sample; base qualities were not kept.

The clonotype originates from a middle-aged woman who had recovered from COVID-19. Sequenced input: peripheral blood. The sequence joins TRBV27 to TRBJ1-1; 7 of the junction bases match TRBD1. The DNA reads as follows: TGTGCCAGCAGCGCAAGGGGGCATCCGGCCCTTAAGAACACTGAAGCTTTCTTT. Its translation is CASSARGHPALKNTEAFF.